Listed below are T cell receptor beta chains from one sample, sequenced in a study of T cell responses to AZD1222 COVID-19 vaccine. Method: immunoSEQ multiplex PCR; TCRdb's copy keeps in-frame clones and lacks some. The sample includes 120,000 or so clones, about 92% of them seen just once. Source: peripheral blood, taken on day 0 of AZD1222 vaccination. Receptors originate from an adult in good health. Each CDR3 is given with its conserved first and last residue. The D gene is left open where the match is weak. Size values are once, few and many counts, or a class for expanded clones, and some rows have none.

D gene	clone size	J gene	V gene	CDR3 protein	CDR3 DNA
NA	NA	TRBJ1-1	TRBV28	CASSPIMNTEAFF	TGTGCCAGCAGTCCTATAATGAACACTGAAGCTTTCTTT
TRBD2	NA	TRBJ2-5	TRBV7-2	CASTLGPSGGQETQYF	TGTGCCAGCACCCTAGGTCCTAGCGGGGGCCAAGAGACCCAGTACTTC
NA	NA	TRBJ1-1	TRBV21-1	CATPWAQGNTEAFF	NA
TRBD2	once	TRBJ2-2	TRBV4-1	CASSQVGLAGGRTGELFF	TGCGCCAGCAGCCAAGTAGGGCTAGCGGGGGGGCGAACCGGGGAGCTGTTTTTT
TRBD1	NA	TRBJ1-1	TRBV4-3	CASSSRGRDTEAFF	TGCGCCAGCAGCTCCAGGGGGAGGGACACTGAAGCTTTCTTT
TRBD2	once	TRBJ2-1	TRBV10-1	CASSEDTSGPGSEQFF	TGCGCCAGCAGTGAAGATACTAGCGGGCCTGGAAGTGAGCAGTTCTTC
NA	NA	TRBJ1-5	TRBV6-1	CASSEQAYSNQPQHF	TGTGCCAGCAGTGAACAAGCATATAGCAATCAGCCCCAGCATTTT
NA	NA	TRBJ2-1	TRBV14	CASSQALVYNEQFF	TGTGCCAGCAGCCAGGCCCTCGTGTACAATGAGCAGTTCTTC
NA	NA	TRBJ2-5	TRBV6-5	CASTGQQETQYF	TGTGCCAGCACGGGCCAGCAAGAGACCCAGTACTTC
NA	NA	TRBJ1-1	TRBV6-5	CASSYAGQINTEAFF	TGTGCCAGCAGTTACGCTGGACAGATTAACACTGAAGCTTTCTTT
TRBD1	NA	TRBJ2-7	TRBV11-3	CASSLTAGGNGDEQYF	TGTGCCAGCAGCCTCACCGCAGGGGGCAACGGGGACGAGCAGTACTTC
TRBD1	NA	TRBJ2-7	TRBV7-2	CASSPSSGGSYEQYF	TGTGCCAGCAGCCCAAGTTCAGGGGGTTCCTACGAGCAGTACTTC
NA	NA	TRBJ1-1	TRBV6-5	CASSYSAGQDTEAFF	TGTGCCAGCAGTTATTCGGCAGGGCAGGACACTGAAGCTTTCTTT
NA	NA	TRBJ1-1	TRBV7-9	CASRPRIGRGAATEAFF	TGTGCCAGCAGACCTCGTATAGGCAGGGGCGCGGCCACTGAAGCTTTCTTT
NA	NA	TRBJ1-1	TRBV7-2	CASSLMTGLNTEAFF	TGTGCCAGCAGCCTAATGACAGGCTTGAACACTGAAGCTTTCTTT
NA	NA	TRBJ1-1	TRBV7-2	CASSLFGQSNTEAFF	TGTGCCAGCAGCTTATTTGGCCAGTCGAACACTGAAGCTTTCTTT
NA	NA	TRBJ2-1	TRBV18	CASSPDRYNEQFF	TGTGCCAGCTCACCAGACAGGTACAATGAGCAGTTCTTC